This TCR beta chain was profiled in a study of Ad26.COV2.S vaccination and SARS-CoV-2 variants. Study results and caveats: Placebo recipients trailed vaccine recipients in spike-specific TCR breadth.

TCRdb's copy holds only in-frame clones and misses some; the assay was immunoSEQ multiplex PCR. The top ten clones hold about 10% of a sample with around 300,000 clones, around nine tenths of them seen once. About this clone: As yet, its antigen is unknown.

Treatment: roughly 19 received Ad26.COV2.S at low or high dose, single or two shots; roughly 5 received placebo; per-sample allocation not given. Sampling was performed 63 days after the first vaccine or placebo injection. J lost 1 base, V lost 7 bases, and 2 bases had no gene match. The CDR3 covers 14 residues. Looked up from germline, CDR1 is MDHEN and CDR2 is SYDVKM. This specimen consisted of peripheral blood, obtained in a trial of Ad26.COV2.S vaccine versus placebo. The TCR sequence derives from a person between 18 and 65 years old who received the Ad26.COV2.S COVID-19 vaccine or a placebo. V is TRBV28 and J is TRBJ2-3; TRBD2 agrees at 10 bases. The CDR3 sequence is CASTLAGGTDTQYF. Written as DNA, the CDR3 is TGTGCCAGCACCCTAGCGGGGGGCACAGATACGCAGTATTTT.